The next 6 T cell receptor beta chains were all read from a single sample in a study of graft-versus-host responses after intestinal transplantation. Repertoires were generated with immunoSEQ multiplex PCR, while TCRdb's copy carries only in-frame clones and drops some. The sample has tens of thousands of clones, around 94% seen once; the top ten hold about 0.47%. Sequencing used PBMCs, obtained 156 days after intestinal transplant. The source of these receptors is a human patient who received an intestinal transplant, so some T cells may come from the graft donor.

This rearrangement joins TRBV7-9 to TRBJ2-2; D remains ambiguous. The V gene lost 3 bases and the J gene lost 2 bases, with 4 bases spanning the gap. The V gene's germline CDR1 is SEHNR and CDR2 FQNEAQ (reference sequence). CDR3 length: 13 amino acids. This CDR3 is CASSLGNTGELFF. The CDR3 nucleotides are TGTGCCAGCAGCTTGGGAAACACCGGGGAGCTGTTTTTT.

The rearrangement uses TRBV6-5 and TRBJ1-2; the match to TRBD1 covers 9 bases. J lost 3 bases, V lost 6 bases, and 5 bases had no gene match. CDR3 size: 14 residues. Germline V lookup: CDR1 MNHEY, CDR2 SVGAGI. CDR3 region: CASSQQGADYGYTF. DNA for the CDR3: TGTGCCAGCAGCCAACAGGGGGCTGACTATGGCTACACCTTC.

The chain combines TRBV30 with TRBJ2-7; 7 bases map to TRBD1. Unmatched junction bases numbered 10, after V lost 2 bases and J lost 6 bases. The germline gives CDR1 GTSNPN, CDR2 SVGIG (reference sequence). The CDR3 extends over 14 amino acids. The CDR3 reads CAWSRAGGFAEQYF. The CDR3, as DNA: TGTGCCTGGAGTCGCGCAGGGGGTTTCGCCGAGCAGTACTTC.

The chain has TRBV19 and TRBJ1-2; D is ambiguous. Germline-derived CDR1 and CDR2 are LNHDA and SQIVND (reference sequence). The CDR3 length is 13 residues. Trimming removed 7 bases from V and 8 bases from J, with 17 bases in between. The chain's CDR3 is CASKVGGGEGYTF. The CDR3 bases are TGTGCCAGTAAGGTCGGCGGCGGGGAAGGCTACACCTTC.

The chain has TRBV19 and TRBJ2-7, with TRBD1 identical over 9 bases. CDR1 is LNHDA, CDR2 SQIVND, per germline (reference sequence). The CDR3 is 15 amino acids. V shed 5 bases and J 5 bases; nucleotides not matched to a gene: 10. In DNA, the CDR3 is TGTGCCAGTAGTGCCCGGGACAGGGCCTTTGACGAGCAGTACTTC. Protein product: CASSARDRAFDEQYF.

V gene TRBV7-3 combines with J gene TRBJ2-3; D is unresolved. V was pared by 3 bases and J by 4 bases, with 5 bases between. The CDR3 loop spans 12 amino acids. Germline assignment: CDR1 SGHTA and CDR2 FQGTGA. For the CDR3, the DNA is TGTGCCAGCAGCTTTCAGTCAGATACGCAGTATTTT. Translating it yields CASSFQSDTQYF.